This TCR beta chain was documented in a study of lymphopenia after photon versus proton radiotherapy (dated by TCRdb to about 2019). About the full investigation: The study compared the immunological effects of photon versus proton radiation therapy in patients with gastrointestinal tumors who developed high-grade lymphopenia. The goal of the study was to describe how the two radiation modalities differ in their effects on the immune system. The cohort comprised 15 to 20 patients with gastrointestinal tumors who received either photon or proton therapy and then developed lymphopenia.

Library generation was performed with the immunoSEQ multiplex PCR assay. Deep sequencing of rearranged TCR beta loci, alongside multiparametric flow cytometry, was used to profile T cell repertoires. TCRdb retrieved this table from immuneACCESS and kept in-frame rearrangements only. Not all clones are present; in checked studies, unresolved V genes account for under half, and no reason is known for the remainder. A total of about 30,000 clones appear in this sample, approximately 87% of them only once. The ten biggest clones cover 5.5% to 7.5% of the sample. The paper's findings and limits, for the study overall: The survival association was assessed only in patients who died, and better survival with proton therapy was presented by the authors as a possibility rather than a demonstrated result. After the lymphocyte count nadir, oligoclonal expansion, especially of CD8+ Temra cells, was observed in photon-treated repertoires, and the drop in diversity was driven by this expansion. Across the cohort, among patients who died, a greater drop in TCR diversity after the nadir was inversely correlated with overall survival time. Relative stability during treatment was observed in proton-treated patients, whereas loss of naive T cells and TCR diversity and gain of effector/memory populations were observed in photon-treated patients.

CDR1 and CDR2, looked up from the germline V gene, are MNHNS and SASEGT. The junction carries 17 bases between V and J, which are trimmed by 11 bases and 3 bases respectively. From the cysteine up to the phenylalanine, the CDR3 has a length of 13 residues. Only the CDR3 part of the read is kept: 39 bases, read in frame from the first base. As regards this clone: Its antigen is not yet known. Base qualities are not recorded, but no much larger clone differs from it by a single base.

The receptor comes from a woman aged 45 to 65 with pancreatic cancer. The sequence links TRBV6-1 to TRBJ2-7, with the D assignment possibly TRBD1 or TRBD2, given 5 matching bases for each. The sample consisted of peripheral blood, taken from a patient treated with photon-based radiotherapy. The nucleotide sequence is given as TGTGCCGCAACCCCCGGGACGGGCTACGAGCAGTACTTC. It encodes CAATPGTGYEQYF.